This T cell receptor beta chain was sequenced in a study of T cell changes during pregnancy in multiple sclerosis. Profiling relied on immunoSEQ multiplex PCR, and the TCRdb table lists in-frame clones only, not all of them. The sample shows about 30,000 clones, approximately 91% of them seen only once. Germline CDR1 ENHRY, CDR2 SYGVKD. The CDR3 loop spans 16 amino acids. The ends lost 6 bases at V and 2 bases at J; junction bases unmatched: 9. This sample comprised peripheral blood, obtained in the second trimester of pregnancy. The clonotype was recovered from a female donor in good health, enrolled as a control in a pregnancy study. The chain combines TRBV10-3 with TRBJ2-3; 9 bases are shared with TRBD2. CDR3 protein: CAISGTSIGPTDTQYF. CDR3 DNA: TGTGCCATCAGCGGGACTAGCATAGGACCCACAGATACGCAGTATTTT.